This TCR beta chain was retrieved from a study of OX40 agonist ivuxolimab in advanced cancers. Study details: An agonistic human IgG2 monoclonal antibody against OX40 (CD134) was given.

Clones were read by immunoSEQ multiplex PCR, and TCRdb kept only the in-frame ones, dropping some. This sample yields around 74,000 clones, of which approximately 92% are seen a single time; roughly 0.56% belongs to the top ten. Whole-study findings and limits: Relative to CD4+ cells, CD8+ T cells on average had more expanded clones.

Concerning this clone: Its specificity is not known.

V lost 1 base, J lost 7 bases, and 4 bases stayed unmatched. CDR1 is SGHDT and CDR2 is YYEEEE in the germline V gene. The CDR3 runs 15 residues. This sequence was found in an adult with an advanced solid tumor such as melanoma, head and neck, liver or kidney cancer. Sequenced here: CD4+ or CD8+ T cells sorted from blood, sampled in a trial of the OX40 agonist ivuxolimab. The V gene is TRBV5-6, the J gene TRBJ1-5, with TRBD1 matching over 11 bases. CDR3 in amino acids: CASSLYGTGGQPQHF. CDR3 DNA: TGTGCCAGCAGCTTGTACGGGACAGGGGGACAGCCCCAGCATTTT.